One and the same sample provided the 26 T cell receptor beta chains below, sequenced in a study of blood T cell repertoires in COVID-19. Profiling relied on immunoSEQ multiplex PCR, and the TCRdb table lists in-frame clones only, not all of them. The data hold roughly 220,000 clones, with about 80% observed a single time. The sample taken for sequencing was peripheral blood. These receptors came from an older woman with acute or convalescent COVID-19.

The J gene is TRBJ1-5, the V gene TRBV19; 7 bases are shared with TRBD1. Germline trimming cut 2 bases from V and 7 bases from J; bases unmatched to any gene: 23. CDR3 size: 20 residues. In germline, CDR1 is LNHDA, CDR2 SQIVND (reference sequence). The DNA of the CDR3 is TGTGCCAGTAGTATACCTAAACCGACAGGGAAAAGTAGGACAGGACAGCCCCAGCATTTT. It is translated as CASSIPKPTGKSRTGQPQHF.

The CDR3 loop is CASSGRGANYGYTF. The CDR3 nucleotides read TGTGCCAGCAGTGGCAGGGGGGCTAACTATGGCTACACCTTC. The gene calls are TRBV28 and TRBJ1-2; 7 bases are a match to TRBD1. The CDR3 totals 14 residues. The J segment lost 0 bases and the V segment lost 5 bases, leaving 3 bases of the junction unmatched. CDR1 is MDHEN and CDR2 is SYDVKM in the germline V gene.

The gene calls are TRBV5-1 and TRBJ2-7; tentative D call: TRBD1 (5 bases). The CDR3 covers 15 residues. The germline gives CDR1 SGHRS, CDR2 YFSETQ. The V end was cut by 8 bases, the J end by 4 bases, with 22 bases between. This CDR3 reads CASRLDRVKAYEQYF. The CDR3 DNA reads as TGCGCCAGTCGTCTCGACAGAGTTAAGGCTTACGAGCAGTACTTC.

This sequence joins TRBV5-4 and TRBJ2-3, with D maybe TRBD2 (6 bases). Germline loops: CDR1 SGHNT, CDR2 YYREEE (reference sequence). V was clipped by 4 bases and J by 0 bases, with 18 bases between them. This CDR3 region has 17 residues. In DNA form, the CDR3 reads TGTGCCAGCAGCCGGACGGGACTCTCTTCTAGCACAGATACGCAGTATTTT. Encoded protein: CASSRTGLSSSTDTQYF.

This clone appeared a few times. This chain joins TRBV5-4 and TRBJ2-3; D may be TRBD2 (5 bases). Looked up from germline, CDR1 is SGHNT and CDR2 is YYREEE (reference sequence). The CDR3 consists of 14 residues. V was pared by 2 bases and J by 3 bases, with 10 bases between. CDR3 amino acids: CASSLLEGTDTQYF. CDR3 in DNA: TGTGCCAGCAGCTTACTAGAAGGTACAGATACGCAGTATTTT.

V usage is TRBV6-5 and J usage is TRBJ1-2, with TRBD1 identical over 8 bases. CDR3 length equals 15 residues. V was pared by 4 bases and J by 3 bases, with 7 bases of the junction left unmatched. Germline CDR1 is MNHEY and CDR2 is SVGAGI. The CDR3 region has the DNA TGTGCCAGCAGTTTATCAGGGGGCGGGTACTATGGCTACACCTTC. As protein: CASSLSGGGYYGYTF.

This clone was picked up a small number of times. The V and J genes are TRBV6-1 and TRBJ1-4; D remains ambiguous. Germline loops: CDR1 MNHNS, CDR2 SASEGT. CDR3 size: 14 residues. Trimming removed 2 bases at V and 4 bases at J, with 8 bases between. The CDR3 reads CASSETRVNEKLFF. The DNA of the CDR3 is TGTGCCAGCAGTGAAACCCGAGTTAATGAAAAACTGTTTTTT.

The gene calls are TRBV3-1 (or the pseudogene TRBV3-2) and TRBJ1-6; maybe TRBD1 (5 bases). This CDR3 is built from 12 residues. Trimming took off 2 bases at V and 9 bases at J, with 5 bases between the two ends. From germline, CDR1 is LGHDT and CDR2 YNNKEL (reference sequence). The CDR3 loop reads CASSQTGSPLHF. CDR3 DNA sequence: TGTGCCAGCAGCCAAACAGGTTCACCCCTCCACTTT.

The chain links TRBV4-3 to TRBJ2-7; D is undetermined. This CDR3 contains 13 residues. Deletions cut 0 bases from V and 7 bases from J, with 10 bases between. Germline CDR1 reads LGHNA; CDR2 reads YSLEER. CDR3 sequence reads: CASSQDAFGEQYF. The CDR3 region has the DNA TGCGCCAGCAGCCAAGATGCCTTCGGGGAGCAGTACTTC.

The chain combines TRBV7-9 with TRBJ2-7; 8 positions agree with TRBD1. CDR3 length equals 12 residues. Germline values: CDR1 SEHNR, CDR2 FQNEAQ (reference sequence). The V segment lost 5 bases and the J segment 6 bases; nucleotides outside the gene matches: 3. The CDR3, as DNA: TGTGCCAGCAGCGTTCAGGGGGCCGAGCAGTACTTC. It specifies CASSVQGAEQYF. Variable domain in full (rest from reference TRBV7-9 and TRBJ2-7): DTGVSQNPRHKITKRGQNVTFRCDPISEHNRLYWYRQTLGQGPEFLTYFQNEAQLEKSRLLSDRFSAERPKGSFSTLEIQRTEQGDSAMYLCASSVQGAEQYFGPGTRLTVT.

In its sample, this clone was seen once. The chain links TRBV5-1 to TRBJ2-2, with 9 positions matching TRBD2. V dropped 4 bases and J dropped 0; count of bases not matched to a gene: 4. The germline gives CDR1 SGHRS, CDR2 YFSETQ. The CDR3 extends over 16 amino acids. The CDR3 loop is CASSPVAGANTGELFF. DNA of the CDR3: TGCGCCAGCAGCCCCGTAGCGGGGGCGAACACCGGGGAGCTGTTTTTT.

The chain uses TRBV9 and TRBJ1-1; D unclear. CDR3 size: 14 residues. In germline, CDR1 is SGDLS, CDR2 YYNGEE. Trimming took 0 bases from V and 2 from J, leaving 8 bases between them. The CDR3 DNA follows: TGTGCCAGCAGCGTAGGGGCAGCAAACACTGAAGCTTTCTTT. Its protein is CASSVGAANTEAFF.

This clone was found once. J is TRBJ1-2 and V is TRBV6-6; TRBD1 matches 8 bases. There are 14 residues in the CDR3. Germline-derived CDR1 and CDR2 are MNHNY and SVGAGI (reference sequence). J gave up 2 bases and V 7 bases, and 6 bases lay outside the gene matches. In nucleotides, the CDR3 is TGTGCCAGCATTAGTGGACAGGGCAACTATGGCTACACCTTC. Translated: CASISGQGNYGYTF.

DNA for the CDR3: TGCGCCAGCAGCCAAGTGCTTGCAGGGGAGATCAGCTATGGCTACACCTTC. Translated, it gives CASSQVLAGEISYGYTF. The genes are TRBV4-3 and TRBJ1-2; D possibly corresponds to TRBD1 (6 bases). The CDR3 length is 17 residues. V lost 1 base and J lost 4, with 19 bases in between. CDR1 is LGHNA, CDR2 YSLEER, per germline.

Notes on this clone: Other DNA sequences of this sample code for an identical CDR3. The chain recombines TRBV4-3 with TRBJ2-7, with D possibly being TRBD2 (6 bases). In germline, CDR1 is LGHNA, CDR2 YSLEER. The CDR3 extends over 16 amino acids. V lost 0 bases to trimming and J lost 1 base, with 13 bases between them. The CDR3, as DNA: TGCGCCAGCAGCCAAGATTGGCCGGGGGAGTCCTACGAGCAGTACTTC. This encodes CASSQDWPGESYEQYF.

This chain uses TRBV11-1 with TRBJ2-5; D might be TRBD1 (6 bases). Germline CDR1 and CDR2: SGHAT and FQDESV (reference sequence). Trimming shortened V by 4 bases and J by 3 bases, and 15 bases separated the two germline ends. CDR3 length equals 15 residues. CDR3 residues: CASSYTGLYEETQYF. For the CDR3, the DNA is TGTGCCAGCAGCTACACAGGGTTGTACGAAGAGACCCAGTACTTC.

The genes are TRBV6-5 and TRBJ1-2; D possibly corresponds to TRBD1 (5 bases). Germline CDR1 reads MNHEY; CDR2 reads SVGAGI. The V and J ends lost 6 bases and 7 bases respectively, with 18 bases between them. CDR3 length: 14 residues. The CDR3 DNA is TGTGCCAGCAGACCACCGGGAGGGGATCCTGGCTACACCTTC. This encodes CASRPPGGDPGYTF.

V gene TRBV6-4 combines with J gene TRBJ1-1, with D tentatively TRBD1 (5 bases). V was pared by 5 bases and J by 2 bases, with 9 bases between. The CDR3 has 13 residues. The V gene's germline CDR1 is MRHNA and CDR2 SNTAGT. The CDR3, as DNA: TGTGCCAGCAGTCGACAGAGAAACACTGAAGCTTTCTTT. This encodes CASSRQRNTEAFF.

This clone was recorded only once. This CDR3 is CASSHLLAGTHTQYF. The CDR3 nucleotides are TGTGCCAGCAGCCATCTTCTAGCGGGGACGCATACGCAGTATTTT. The J gene is TRBJ2-3, the V gene TRBV3-1 (or the pseudogene TRBV3-2); 9 bases match TRBD2. CDR1 is LGHDT and CDR2 is YNNKEL in the germline V gene (reference sequence). With V trimmed by 3 bases and J by 7 bases, 8 bases remained unmatched. The CDR3 runs 15 residues.

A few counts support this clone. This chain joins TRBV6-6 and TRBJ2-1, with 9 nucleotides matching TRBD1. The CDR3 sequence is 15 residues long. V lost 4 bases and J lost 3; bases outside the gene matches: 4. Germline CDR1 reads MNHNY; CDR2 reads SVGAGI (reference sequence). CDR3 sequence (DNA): TGTGCCAGCAGTTTTCCGGGACAGGGCTACAATGAGCAGTTCTTC. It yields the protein CASSFPGQGYNEQFF.

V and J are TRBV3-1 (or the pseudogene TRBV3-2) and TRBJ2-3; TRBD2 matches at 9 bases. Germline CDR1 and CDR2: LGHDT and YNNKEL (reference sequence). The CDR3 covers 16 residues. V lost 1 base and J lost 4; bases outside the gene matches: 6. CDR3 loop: CASSQVWRGGSDTQYF. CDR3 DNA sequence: TGTGCCAGCAGCCAAGTCTGGCGGGGGGGCTCAGATACGCAGTATTTT.

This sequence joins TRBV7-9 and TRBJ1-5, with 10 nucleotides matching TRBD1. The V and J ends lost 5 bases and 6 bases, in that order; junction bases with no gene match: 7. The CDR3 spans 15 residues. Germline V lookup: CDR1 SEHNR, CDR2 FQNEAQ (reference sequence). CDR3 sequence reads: CASSRGTGEFQPQHF. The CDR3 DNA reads TGTGCCAGCAGCCGAGGGACAGGGGAGTTTCAGCCCCAGCATTTT.

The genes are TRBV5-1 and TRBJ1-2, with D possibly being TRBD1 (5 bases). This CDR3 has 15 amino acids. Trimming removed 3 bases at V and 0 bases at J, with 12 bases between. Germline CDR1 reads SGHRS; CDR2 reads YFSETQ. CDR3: CASSWGVGTNYGYTF. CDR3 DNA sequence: TGCGCCAGCAGCTGGGGCGTTGGGACTAACTATGGCTACACCTTC.

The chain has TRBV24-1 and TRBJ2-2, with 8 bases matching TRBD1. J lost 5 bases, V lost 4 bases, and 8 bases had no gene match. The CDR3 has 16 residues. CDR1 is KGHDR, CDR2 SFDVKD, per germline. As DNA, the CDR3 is TGTGCCACCAGTGACCGCACAGGGGGAGAAACCGGGGAGCTGTTTTTT. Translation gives CATSDRTGGETGELFF.

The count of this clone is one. CDR3 residues: CATSRAGTGGNEQFF. The CDR3 nucleotides read TGTGCCACCAGCAGAGCGGGGACAGGGGGGAATGAGCAGTTCTTC. The V and J genes are TRBV15 and TRBJ2-1; 11 nucleotides align to TRBD1. From germline, CDR1 is LNHNV and CDR2 YYDKDF (reference sequence). CDR3 length: 15 residues. V lost 1 base and J lost 7; bases outside the gene matches: 3.

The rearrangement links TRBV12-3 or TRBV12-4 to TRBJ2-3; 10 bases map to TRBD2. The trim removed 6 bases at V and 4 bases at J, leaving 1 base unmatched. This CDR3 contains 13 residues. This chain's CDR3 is CASRAGGSDTQYF. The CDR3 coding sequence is TGTGCCAGCAGAGCGGGGGGGTCAGATACGCAGTATTTT.